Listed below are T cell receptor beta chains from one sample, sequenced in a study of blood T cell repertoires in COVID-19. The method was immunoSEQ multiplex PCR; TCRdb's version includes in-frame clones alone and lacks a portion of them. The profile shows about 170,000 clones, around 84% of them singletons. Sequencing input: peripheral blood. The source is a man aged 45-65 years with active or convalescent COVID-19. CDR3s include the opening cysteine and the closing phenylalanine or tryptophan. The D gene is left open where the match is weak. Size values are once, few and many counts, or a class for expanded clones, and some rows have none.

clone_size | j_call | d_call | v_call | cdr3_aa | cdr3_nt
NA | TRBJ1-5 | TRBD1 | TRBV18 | CASSPNGQGAGQPQHF | TGTGCCAGCTCACCAAATGGGCAGGGGGCCGGTCAGCCCCAGCATTTT
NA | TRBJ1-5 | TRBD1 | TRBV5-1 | CASSPDRDSQPQHF | TGCGCCAGCAGCCCGGACAGGGATAGTCAGCCCCAGCATTTT
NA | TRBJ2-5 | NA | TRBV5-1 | CASSLTQSQETQYF | TGCGCCAGCAGCTTGACCCAGTCCCAAGAGACCCAGTACTTC
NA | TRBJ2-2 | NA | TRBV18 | CASSPPSGNTGELFF | TGTGCCAGCTCACCACCGTCAGGGAACACCGGGGAGCTGTTTTTT
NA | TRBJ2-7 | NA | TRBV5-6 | CASSLGANRASGEQYF | TGTGCCAGCAGCTTGGGGGCCAACAGGGCATCCGGGGAGCAGTACTTC
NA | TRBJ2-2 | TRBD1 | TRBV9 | CASSGWTGLGTGELFF | TGTGCCAGCAGCGGATGGACAGGGCTTGGGACCGGGGAGCTGTTTTTT
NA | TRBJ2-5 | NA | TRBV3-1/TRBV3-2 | CASSQSTMKTQYF | TGTGCCAGCAGCCAATCAACTATGAAGACCCAGTACTTC
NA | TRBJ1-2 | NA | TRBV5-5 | CASSLKAGSGYTF | TGTGCCAGCAGCTTGAAGGCTGGTAGCGGCTACACCTTC
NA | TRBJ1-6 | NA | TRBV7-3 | CASSFSAPGSPLHF | TGTGCCAGCAGCTTTTCTGCCCCGGGGTCACCCCTCCACTTT
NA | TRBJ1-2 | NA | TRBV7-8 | CASSLGGNYGYTF | TGTGCCAGCAGCTTAGGAGGGAACTATGGCTACACCTTC
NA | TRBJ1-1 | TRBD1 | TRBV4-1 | CASSQEQRAGGAFF | TGCGCCAGCAGCCAAGAACAGAGGGCAGGGGGAGCTTTCTTT
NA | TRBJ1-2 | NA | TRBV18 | CASSPGGPYGYTF | TGTGCCAGCTCACCGGGAGGACCCTATGGCTACACCTTC
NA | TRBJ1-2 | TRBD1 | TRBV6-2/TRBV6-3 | CASSSLTRGQEIRGYTF | TGTGCCAGCAGTTCTTTAACGAGGGGACAGGAGATCCGTGGCTACACCTTC
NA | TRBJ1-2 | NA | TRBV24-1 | CATSDRQSPYGYTF | TGTGCCACCAGTGATCGACAGAGTCCCTATGGCTACACCTTC
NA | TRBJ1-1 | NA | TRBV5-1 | CASSLFRGRRVAEAFF | TGCGCCAGCAGCTTGTTTAGAGGGAGGAGGGTGGCTGAAGCTTTCTTT
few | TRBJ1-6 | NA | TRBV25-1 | CASRDRDHSPLHF | TGTGCCAGCAGGGACAGAGATCATTCACCCCTCCACTTT
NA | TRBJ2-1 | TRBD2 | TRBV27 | CASSPRLAGGRNEQFF | TGTGCCAGCAGTCCTCGACTAGCGGGAGGTCGCAATGAGCAGTTCTTC